Each of the 23 T cell receptor beta chains below was sequenced from the same sample in a study of blood T cell repertoires in COVID-19. Generated by immunoSEQ multiplex PCR, the TCRdb table keeps only in-frame clones and is missing some. The data hold fewer than 350,000 clones, with roughly 85% observed a single time. The source material was PBMCs or T cells enriched from blood (not recorded which). The receptors here all came from a woman aged 45 to 65 who had recovered from COVID-19.

The chain is built from TRBV6-5 and TRBJ1-6; the D gene is possibly TRBD1 (6 bases). V lost 2 bases to trimming and J lost 9 bases, with 11 bases between them. This CDR3 has 14 amino acids. The germline CDR1 and CDR2 sequences are MNHEY and SVGAGI. The CDR3 DNA reads TGTGCCAGCAGTTACGGGGGCTGGCGTTCACCCCTCCACTTT. Protein sequence: CASSYGGWRSPLHF.

For this clone: The same CDR3 can be traced to other DNA sequences in this sample. The rearrangement links TRBV5-4 to TRBJ2-7; TRBD2 matches 7 bases. The CDR3 spans 17 residues. The V gene's germline CDR1 is SGHNT and CDR2 YYREEE (reference sequence). V trimming: 0 bases; J trimming: 6 bases; junction bases outside the gene matches: 15. For the CDR3, the DNA is TGTGCCAGCAGCTTGGCCGGAGGCGCTAGCGGAAGAGGCGAGCAGTACTTC. Translated: CASSLAGGASGRGEQYF.

The chain uses TRBV19 and TRBJ1-1; 8 positions match TRBD1. The CDR3 is 15 residues long. The ends lost 9 bases at V and 5 bases at J; junction bases unmatched: 14. The germline CDR1 and CDR2 sequences are LNHDA and SQIVND (reference sequence). The CDR3 is CASQTPGQGRTEAFF. In DNA, the CDR3 is TGTGCCAGCCAAACCCCTGGACAGGGTCGAACTGAAGCTTTCTTT.

The chain combines TRBV19 with TRBJ1-3; D is undetermined. The germline CDR1 and CDR2 sequences are LNHDA and SQIVND (reference sequence). The V and J ends lost 7 bases and 8 bases respectively, with 18 bases between them. CDR3 length: 14 residues. The CDR3 region is CASTRPRGVDTIYF. In nucleotides, the CDR3 is TGTGCCAGTACCCGACCTCGGGGTGTCGACACCATATATTTT.

The V and J genes are TRBV13 and TRBJ2-2, with D tentatively TRBD1 (6 bases). V gave up 6 bases and J gave up 1 base, with 15 bases separating them. The CDR3 runs 16 residues. Germline CDR1 and CDR2: PRHDT and FYEKMQ (reference sequence). The CDR3 spells CASSFGGMGNTGELFF. CDR3 coding DNA: TGTGCCAGCAGTTTTGGGGGCATGGGGAACACCGGGGAGCTGTTTTTT.

The chain couples TRBV6-5 to TRBJ1-1; TRBD1 matches at 7 bases. The CDR3 is made up of 14 amino acids. CDR1 and CDR2 (germline): MNHEY, SVGAGI. V shed 8 bases, J shed 1 base, and the junction held 7 bases outside the gene matches. The CDR3 nucleotides are TGTGCCAGCGGGGGGACAGCTGCGAACACTGAAGCTTTCTTT. Translating it yields CASGGTAANTEAFF.

The rearrangement links TRBV5-1 to TRBJ2-5; 8 bases fit TRBD2. The CDR3 has 14 residues. Per the germline V gene, CDR1 is SGHRS and CDR2 is YFSETQ. Germline trimming cut 6 bases from V and 2 bases from J; bases unmatched to any gene: 6. This CDR3 reads CASTISGAQETQYF. In nucleotides, the CDR3 is TGCGCCAGCACCATTAGCGGGGCGCAAGAGACCCAGTACTTC.

The rearrangement uses TRBV14 and TRBJ2-3; D uncertain. The CDR3 is 13 amino acids. Germline CDR1 is SGHDN and CDR2 is FVKESK. V lost 1 base to trimming and J lost 5 bases, with 7 bases between them. CDR3 protein: CASSQGTGDTQYF. The CDR3, as DNA: TGTGCCAGCAGCCAAGGTACCGGAGATACGCAGTATTTT.

The V and J genes are TRBV29-1 and TRBJ2-1, with 13 bases that match TRBD2. The CDR3 is 14 residues long. Trimming cost V 5 bases and J 7 bases; bases outside gene matches: 5. CDR1 SQVTM and CDR2 ANQGSEA come from the germline V gene. The DNA for the CDR3 is TGCAGCGTTAGGACTAGCGGGAGAGGTAATGAGCAGTTCTTC. This sequence encodes CSVRTSGRGNEQFF.

This chain's CDR3 is CASSQDRTSGIGQYF. As DNA, the CDR3 is TGTGCCAGCAGCCAAGACAGGACTAGCGGGATTGGTCAGTATTTT. The V gene is TRBV14, the J gene TRBJ2-3; 12 bases are shared with TRBD2. V gave up 0 bases and J gave up 12 bases; unmatched junction bases: 7. Germline-derived CDR1 and CDR2 are SGHDN and FVKESK. This CDR3 has 15 residues.

V and J are TRBV18 and TRBJ2-7, with TRBD1 identical over 8 bases. The CDR3 is 14 amino acids. The germline gives CDR1 KGHSH, CDR2 LQKENI. J lost 7 bases, V lost 4 bases, and 9 bases had no gene match. The CDR3 DNA reads TGTGCCAGCTCACGCGGACAGGGTTTGGAGGAGCAGTACTTC. Encoded protein: CASSRGQGLEEQYF.

This chain uses TRBV9 with TRBJ2-2, with 14 bases lining up with TRBD2. The CDR3 covers 14 residues. The germline V gene encodes CDR1 SGDLS and CDR2 YYNGEE. V shed 5 bases and J 8 bases; nucleotides not matched to a gene: 2. CDR3 DNA sequence: TGTGCCAGCAGTGGGACTAGCGGGAGTGGGGAGCTGTTTTTT. Amino acid sequence: CASSGTSGSGELFF.

This clone came up once. The chain carries TRBV30 and TRBJ2-7; 10 bases match TRBD1. Germline CDR1 reads GTSNPN; CDR2 reads SVGIG (reference sequence). There are 15 residues in the CDR3. Trimming took 4 bases from V and 0 from J; bases not matched to a gene: 6. The CDR3 coding sequence is TGTGCCTGGACCCCGGGACAGGGGAGCTCCTACGAGCAGTACTTC. Protein product: CAWTPGQGSSYEQYF.

Note on this clone: Other DNA sequences in the sample encode the same CDR3. The chain uses TRBV5-1 and TRBJ2-5; perhaps TRBD1 as D (6 bases). The CDR3 totals 14 residues. With 1 base removed from V and 1 base from J, the gap between germline ends came to 8 bases. Per the germline V gene, CDR1 is SGHRS and CDR2 is YFSETQ. The CDR3 sequence: CASSLRQAQETQYF. CDR3 DNA: TGCGCCAGCAGCTTGAGACAGGCCCAAGAGACCCAGTACTTC.

V and J are TRBV4-2 and TRBJ2-5; 11 nucleotides align to TRBD2. The CDR3 has 17 residues. The V and J ends lost 0 bases and 5 bases, in that order; junction bases with no gene match: 8. Germline CDR1 and CDR2: LGHNA and YNFKEQ. In DNA, the CDR3 is TGTGCCAGCAGCCAAGACCCGTTAGCGGGGGGGGAGGAGACCCAGTACTTC. Translated: CASSQDPLAGGEETQYF.

The chain links TRBV24-1 to TRBJ2-1; 9 nucleotides line up with TRBD2. Germline assignment: CDR1 KGHDR and CDR2 SFDVKD. Trimming removed 3 bases from V and 4 bases from J; junction bases left unmatched: 6. CDR3 length: 16 residues. CDR3 loop: CATSDPHSGGYNEQFF. CDR3 sequence (DNA): TGTGCCACCAGTGATCCCCACAGCGGGGGGTACAATGAGCAGTTCTTC.

This clone was seen just once. The chain links TRBV4-1 to TRBJ2-7, with a tentative D call TRBD2 (5 bases). There are 13 residues in the CDR3. In germline, CDR1 is MGHRA, CDR2 YSYEKL. V lost 2 bases to trimming and J lost 5 bases, with 10 bases between them. As DNA, the CDR3 is TGCGCCAGCAGCCAAAAACCCGGGAACGAGCAGTACTTC. Its translation: CASSQKPGNEQYF.

The chain uses TRBV4-3 and TRBJ1-2; 9 nucleotides line up with TRBD1. Per the germline V gene, CDR1 is LGHNA and CDR2 is YSLEER. Trimming took 0 bases from V and 4 from J; bases not matched to a gene: 6. The CDR3 is 16 residues long. CDR3 nucleotide sequence: TGCGCCAGCAGCCAAGAGGGACAGGGTATGGGCTATGGCTACACCTTC. It yields the protein CASSQEGQGMGYGYTF.

This rearrangement joins TRBV4-1 to TRBJ1-5, with D possibly being TRBD1 (5 bases). This CDR3 has 15 amino acids. Trimming took 1 base from V and 2 from J, leaving 9 bases between them. CDR1 is MGHRA, CDR2 YSYEKL, per germline. The CDR3 spells CASSQGLGGNQPQHF. CDR3 DNA: TGCGCCAGCAGCCAAGGATTAGGGGGCAATCAGCCCCAGCATTTT.

The gene calls are TRBV5-1 and TRBJ2-7; 10 nucleotides agree with TRBD1. J was trimmed by 6 bases and V by 4 bases; bases with no gene match: 4. The CDR3 covers 13 residues. From germline, CDR1 is SGHRS and CDR2 YFSETQ. The DNA of the CDR3 is TGCGCCAGCAGCCGGGACAGGGGACGCGAGCAGTACTTC. It is translated as CASSRDRGREQYF. Variable domain in full (rest from reference TRBV5-1 and TRBJ2-7): KAGVTQTPRYLIKTRGQQVTLSCSPISGHRSVSWYQQTPGQGLQFLFEYFSETQRNKGNFPGRFSGRQFSNSRSEMNVSTLELGDSALYLCASSRDRGREQYFGPGTRLTVT.

The chain recombines TRBV7-3 with TRBJ2-3; 11 bases align to TRBD2. Germline values: CDR1 SGHTA, CDR2 FQGTGA. With 2 bases clipped from V and 9 bases from J, the junction kept 10 bases outside the gene matches. The CDR3 spans 16 residues. The CDR3 here is CASSLGGTSGLQTQYF. The CDR3 nucleotides read TGTGCCAGCAGCTTAGGTGGGACTAGCGGCCTTCAAACGCAGTATTTT.

This chain links TRBV3-1 (or the pseudogene TRBV3-2) with TRBJ2-3; 9 positions agree with TRBD2. The CDR3 length is 15 residues. CDR1 is LGHDT and CDR2 is YNNKEL in the germline V gene (reference sequence). V was clipped by 1 base and J by 1 base; unmatched bases: 0. The CDR3 sequence: CASSQGGGGTDTQYF. CDR3 sequence (DNA): TGTGCCAGCAGCCAAGGCGGGGGGGGCACAGATACGCAGTATTTT.

The chain joins TRBV30 to TRBJ2-3; the D gene is possibly TRBD2 (5 bases). Germline CDR1 is GTSNPN and CDR2 is SVGIG (reference sequence). Trimming took off 0 bases at V and 3 bases at J, with 13 bases between the two ends. CDR3 size: 15 residues. CDR3 amino acids: CAWSVNGEGTDTQYF. The DNA for the CDR3 is TGTGCCTGGAGTGTAAACGGGGAAGGGACAGATACGCAGTATTTT.